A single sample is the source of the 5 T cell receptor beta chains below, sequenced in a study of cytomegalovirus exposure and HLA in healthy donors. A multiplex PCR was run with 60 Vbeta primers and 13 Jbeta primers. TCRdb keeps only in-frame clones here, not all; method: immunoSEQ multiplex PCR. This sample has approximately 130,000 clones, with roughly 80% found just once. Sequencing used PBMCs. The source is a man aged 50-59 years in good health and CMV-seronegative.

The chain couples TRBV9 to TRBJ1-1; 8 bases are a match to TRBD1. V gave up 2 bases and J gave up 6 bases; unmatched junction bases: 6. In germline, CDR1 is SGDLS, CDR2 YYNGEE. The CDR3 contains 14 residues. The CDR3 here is CASSVKVTGAEAFF. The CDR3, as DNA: TGTGCCAGCAGCGTTAAGGTGACAGGGGCTGAAGCTTTCTTT.

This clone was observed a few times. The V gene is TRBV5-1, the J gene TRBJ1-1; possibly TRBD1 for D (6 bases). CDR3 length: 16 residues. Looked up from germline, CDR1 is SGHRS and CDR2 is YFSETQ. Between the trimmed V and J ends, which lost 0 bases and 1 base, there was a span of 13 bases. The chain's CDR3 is CASSLDAGETNTEAFF. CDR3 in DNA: TGCGCCAGCAGCTTGGACGCAGGGGAGACGAACACTGAAGCTTTCTTT.

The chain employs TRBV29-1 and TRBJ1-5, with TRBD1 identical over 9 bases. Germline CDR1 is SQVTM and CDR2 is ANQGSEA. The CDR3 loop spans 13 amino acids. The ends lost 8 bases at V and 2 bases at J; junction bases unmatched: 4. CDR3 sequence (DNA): TGCAGCATCCGGACAGGGGGCAATCAGCCCCAGCATTTT. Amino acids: CSIRTGGNQPQHF.

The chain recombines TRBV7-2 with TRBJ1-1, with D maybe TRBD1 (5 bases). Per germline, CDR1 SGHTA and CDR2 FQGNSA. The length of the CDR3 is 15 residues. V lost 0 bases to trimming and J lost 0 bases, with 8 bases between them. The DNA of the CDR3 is TGTGCCAGCAGCTTAGCCCGGGGGGTGAACACTGAAGCTTTCTTT. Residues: CASSLARGVNTEAFF.

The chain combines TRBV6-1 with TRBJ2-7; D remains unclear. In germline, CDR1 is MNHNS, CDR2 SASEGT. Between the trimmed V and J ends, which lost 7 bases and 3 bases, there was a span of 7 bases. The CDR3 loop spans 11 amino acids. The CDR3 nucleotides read TGTGCCAGCACCATCAACTACGAGCAGTACTTC. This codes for CASTINYEQYF.